The clone carrying this TCR beta chain was found once. The record originates from a study of blood T cell repertoires in COVID-19. Study summary: From T cells, B-cell-depleted T cells, or PBMCs came the material, which was cDNA or gDNA.

Methods used by the authors: Nucleated cell counts were estimated from reference gene primer amplification. Method: immunoSEQ multiplex PCR; TCRdb's copy keeps in-frame clones and lacks some. V and J calls and clone size are copied from that table; D and trimming were computed from the DNA. Of tens of thousands of clones detected, 85% to 95% appear once; the ten largest clones hold approximately 0.9%. Trimming removed 3 bases from V and 6 bases from J; junction bases left unmatched: 8. This CDR3 spans 14 amino acids. Germline-derived CDR1 and CDR2 are LGHNA and YNFKEQ. The chain uses TRBV4-2 and TRBJ2-7; the match to TRBD1 covers 7 bases. The sequenced sample consisted of peripheral blood. This clonotype was obtained from a male donor with active COVID-19. CDR3 bases: TGTGCCAGCAGCCAGGAAGGACAGGCTAGCGAGCAGTACTTC. Protein product: CASSQEGQASEQYF.